The sequence of this T cell receptor (beta chain) was determined in a study of blood T cell repertoires in COVID-19. CDR3 length: 16 residues. CDR1 and CDR2 (germline): MDHEN, SYDVKM. The V end was cut by 1 base, the J end by 0 bases, with 10 bases between. Measured with immunoSEQ multiplex PCR; TCRdb has only the in-frame clones, and not every one. The profile shows about 170,000 clones, less than 90% of them singletons. What was sequenced was peripheral blood. This clonotype was obtained from a woman aged 65 to 85 with COVID-19, enrolled during active disease. The V and J genes are TRBV28 and TRBJ2-1, with D perhaps matching TRBD1 (5 bases). This CDR3 reads CASSLLGLSSYNEQFF. In DNA form, the CDR3 reads TGTGCCAGCAGTTTATTGGGGCTGAGCTCCTACAATGAGCAGTTCTTC.